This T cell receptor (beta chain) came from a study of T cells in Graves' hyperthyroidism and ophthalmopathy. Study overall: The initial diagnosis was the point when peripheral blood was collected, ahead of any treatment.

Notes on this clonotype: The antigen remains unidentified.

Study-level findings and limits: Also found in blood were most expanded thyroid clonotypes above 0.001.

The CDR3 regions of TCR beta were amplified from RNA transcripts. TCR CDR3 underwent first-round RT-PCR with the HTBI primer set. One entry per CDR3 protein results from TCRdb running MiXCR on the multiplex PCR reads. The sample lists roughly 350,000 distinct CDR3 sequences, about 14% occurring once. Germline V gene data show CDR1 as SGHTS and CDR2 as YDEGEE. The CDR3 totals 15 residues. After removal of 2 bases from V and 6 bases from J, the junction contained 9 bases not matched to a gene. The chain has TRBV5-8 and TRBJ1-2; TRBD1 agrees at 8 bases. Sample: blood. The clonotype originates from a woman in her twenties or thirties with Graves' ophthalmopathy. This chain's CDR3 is CASSFDPDRVDGYTF. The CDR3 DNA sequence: TGTGCCAGCAGCTTTGACCCGGACAGGGTTGATGGCTACACCTTC.